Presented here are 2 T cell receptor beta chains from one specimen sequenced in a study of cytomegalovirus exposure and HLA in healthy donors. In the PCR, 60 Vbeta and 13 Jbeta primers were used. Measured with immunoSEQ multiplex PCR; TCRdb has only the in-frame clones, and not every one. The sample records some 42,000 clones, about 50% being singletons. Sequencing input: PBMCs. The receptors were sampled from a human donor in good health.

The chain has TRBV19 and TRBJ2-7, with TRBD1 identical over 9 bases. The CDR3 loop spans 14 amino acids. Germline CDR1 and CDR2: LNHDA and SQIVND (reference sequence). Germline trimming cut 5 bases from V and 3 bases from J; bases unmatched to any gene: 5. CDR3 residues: CASSSRDRDYEQYF. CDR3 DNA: TGTGCCAGTAGTTCCCGGGACAGGGACTACGAGCAGTACTTC.

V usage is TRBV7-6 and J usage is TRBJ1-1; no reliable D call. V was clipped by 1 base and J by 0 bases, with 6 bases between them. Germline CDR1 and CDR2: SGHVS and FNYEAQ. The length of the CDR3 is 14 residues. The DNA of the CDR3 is TGTGCCAGCAGCTTAGGCCAGATGAACACTGAAGCTTTCTTT. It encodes CASSLGQMNTEAFF.